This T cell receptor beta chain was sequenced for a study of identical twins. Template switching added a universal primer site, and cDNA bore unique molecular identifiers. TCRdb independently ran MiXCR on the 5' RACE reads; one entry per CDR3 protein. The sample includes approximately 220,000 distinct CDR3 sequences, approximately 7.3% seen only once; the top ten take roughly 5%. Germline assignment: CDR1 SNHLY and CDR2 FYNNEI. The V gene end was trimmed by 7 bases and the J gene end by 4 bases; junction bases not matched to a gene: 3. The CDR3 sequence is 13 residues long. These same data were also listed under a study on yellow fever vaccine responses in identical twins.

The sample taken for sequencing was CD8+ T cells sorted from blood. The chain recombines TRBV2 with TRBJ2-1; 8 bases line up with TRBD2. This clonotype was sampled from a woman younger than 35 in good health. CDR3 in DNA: TGTGCCAGCAACCTAGCGGGTTACAATGAGCAGTTCTTC. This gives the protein CASNLAGYNEQFF.